A single TCR beta chain is shown here with its context. The antigen is not known. This sample was taken from a study of T cell responses to AZD1222 COVID-19 vaccine. The assay was immunoSEQ multiplex PCR, and TCRdb's table has in-frame clones only and misses some. The sample records about 120,000 clones, over 80% being singletons. V lost 5 bases and J 8 bases, leaving 25 bases between the germline ends. This CDR3 spans 16 amino acids. Germline V gives CDR1 SGHKS, CDR2 YYEKEE (reference sequence). Study-level results: Once two AZD1222 doses were given, Spike-specific TCR breadth and depth went up.

The material sequenced was peripheral blood, taken on day 0 of AZD1222 vaccination. This rearrangement joins TRBV5-5 to TRBJ1-2; D is perhaps TRBD1 (6 bases). The receptor comes from an adult in good health. The CDR3 is CASSSESWGALGGYTF. Here the CDR3 DNA reads TGTGCCAGCAGTTCTGAAAGTTGGGGGGCGCTGGGAGGCTACACCTTC.